These 28 T cell receptor beta chains came from one sample sequenced in a study of control samples from healthy donors and cancer patients. The assay was immunoSEQ multiplex PCR, and TCRdb's table has in-frame clones only and misses some. Counted here are over 150,000 clones, 94% occurring once; the ten biggest clones make up roughly 15%. Source material: PBMCs. These receptors were taken from a man aged 60 to 69 with colorectal cancer.

CDR3 sequence (DNA): TGTGCCAGCACCGGACAGATATTGAACACTGAAGCTTTCTTT. This encodes CASTGQILNTEAFF. The chain joins TRBV28 to TRBJ1-1; a weak D match, TRBD1 (6 bases). The CDR3 is 14 residues long. The V gene lost 7 bases and the J gene lost 0 bases, with 12 bases spanning the gap. Per germline, CDR1 MDHEN and CDR2 SYDVKM. Full variable domain (outside the CDR3, taken from reference TRBV28 and TRBJ1-1): DVKVTQSSRYLVKRTGEKVFLECVQDMDHENMFWYRQDPGLGLRLIYFSYDVKMKEKGDIPEGYSVSREKKERFSLILESASTNQTSMYLCASTGQILNTEAFFGQGTRLTVV.

The chain is built from TRBV6-6 and TRBJ1-5, with 7 bases that match TRBD1. Germline CDR1 is MNHNY and CDR2 is SVGAGI (reference sequence). V lost 5 bases and J lost 3; bases outside the gene matches: 7. The CDR3 loop spans 15 amino acids. The CDR3 coding sequence is TGTGCCAGCAGTCACCGACAGGGCGACAATCAGCCCCAGCATTTT. It translates to CASSHRQGDNQPQHF.

The chain employs TRBV11-2 and TRBJ1-1, with a tentative D call TRBD1 (5 bases). CDR1 SGHAT and CDR2 FQNNGV come from the germline V gene. The CDR3 is 13 residues long. V was pared by 4 bases and J by 7 bases, with 13 bases between. The CDR3 loop is CASSSNQGGEAFF. CDR3 sequence (DNA): TGTGCCAGCAGCTCCAACCAGGGCGGTGAAGCTTTCTTT.

The chain employs TRBV5-3 and TRBJ1-1; a weak D match, TRBD1 (6 bases). TRBV5-3 is designated an ORF whose function remains uncertain. This CDR3 contains 17 residues. V shed 4 bases and J shed 5 bases, with 24 bases lying between them. The CDR3 is CARSPTSGTGAITEAFF. The CDR3 region has the DNA TGTGCCAGAAGCCCCACATCGGGGACGGGGGCAATTACTGAAGCTTTCTTT.

The V gene is TRBV19, the J gene TRBJ1-1; 9 bases line up with TRBD1. The germline V gene encodes CDR1 LNHDA and CDR2 SQIVND (reference sequence). The length of the CDR3 is 14 residues. J was trimmed by 0 bases and V by 8 bases; bases with no gene match: 4. CDR3 coding DNA: TGTGCCAGTCGCACAGGGGGCATGAACACTGAAGCTTTCTTT. It yields the protein CASRTGGMNTEAFF.

The chain's CDR3 is CASSFSHGNTGELFF. The CDR3 DNA is TGTGCCAGTAGTTTCTCCCACGGGAACACCGGGGAGCTGTTTTTT. This sequence joins TRBV19 and TRBJ2-2; D uncertain. The CDR3 has 15 amino acids. Germline values: CDR1 LNHDA, CDR2 SQIVND (reference sequence). The V end was cut by 5 bases, the J end by 1 base, with 11 bases between.

This chain joins TRBV3-1 (or the pseudogene TRBV3-2) and TRBJ2-3; TRBD2 matches at 7 bases. The CDR3 has 15 residues. The V and J ends lost 4 bases and 2 bases, in that order; junction bases with no gene match: 6. Per the germline V gene, CDR1 is LGHDT and CDR2 is YNNKEL (reference sequence). The CDR3 coding sequence is TGTGCCAGCAGCCCGTCGGGGGGACTCACAGATACGCAGTATTTT. Its translation is CASSPSGGLTDTQYF.

This chain joins TRBV3-1 (or the pseudogene TRBV3-2) and TRBJ2-3; 7 positions agree with TRBD2. With V trimmed by 4 bases and J by 1 base, 5 bases remained unmatched. Per germline, CDR1 LGHDT and CDR2 YNNKEL (reference sequence). The CDR3 loop spans 15 amino acids. CDR3 residues: CASSRLAGRTDTQYF. CDR3 nucleotides: TGTGCCAGCAGCCGACTAGCCGGGCGCACAGATACGCAGTATTTT.

Here the CDR3 reads CACSSSGNTIYF. The CDR3 DNA follows: TGTGCCTGCTCGAGCTCTGGAAACACCATATATTTT. This sequence joins TRBV30 and TRBJ1-3; D gene unclear. This CDR3 is 12 amino acids long. The germline CDR1 and CDR2 sequences are GTSNPN and SVGIG (reference sequence). Trimming stripped 6 bases from V and 0 bases from J, with 6 bases between.

This sequence joins TRBV21-1 and TRBJ1-1; the D call TRBD1 from the table was never checked on the DNA. TRBV21-1 is a recognized pseudogene. The CDR3 totals 17 residues. This CDR3 reads CASNQGGGCESHTEAFF. Here the CDR3 DNA reads TGTGCCAGCAACCAGGGGGGCGGGTGTGAAAGCCACACTGAAGCTTTCTTT.

The chain joins TRBV12-3 or TRBV12-4 to TRBJ1-2, with TRBD1 identical over 7 bases. With V trimmed by 4 bases and J by 1 base, 0 bases remained unmatched. The CDR3 is made up of 13 amino acids. This CDR3 is CASSWDSNYGYTF. CDR3 bases: TGTGCCAGCAGTTGGGACAGTAACTATGGCTACACCTTC.

The rearrangement links TRBV19 to TRBJ1-5; D is undetermined. Trimming pared 5 bases from V and 7 bases from J, leaving 12 bases between. The CDR3 spans 13 residues. Germline CDR1 reads LNHDA; CDR2 reads SQIVND (reference sequence). CDR3 DNA sequence: TGTGCCAGTAGTTCGATAGTTGGCCAGCCCCAGCATTTT. It specifies CASSSIVGQPQHF.

The chain has TRBV7-2 and TRBJ1-1, with 7 bases fitting TRBD1. There are 13 residues in the CDR3. V lost 3 bases and J lost 7; bases outside the gene matches: 5. The germline gives CDR1 SGHTA, CDR2 FQGNSA. The CDR3 DNA follows: TGTGCCAGCAGCTTCAGGGGGGTCGGTGAAGCTTTCTTT. This encodes CASSFRGVGEAFF. Drawing the rest from reference TRBV7-2 and TRBJ1-1, the complete variable domain is GAGVSQSPSNKVTEKGKDVELRCDPISGHTALYWYRQSLGQGLEFLIYFQGNSAPDKSGLPSDRFSAERTGGSVSTLTIQRTQQEDSAVYLCASSFRGVGEAFFGQGTRLTVV.

The chain joins TRBV7-9 to TRBJ1-6; no firm D call. The CDR3 covers 15 residues. In germline, CDR1 is SEHNR, CDR2 FQNEAQ (reference sequence). V lost 3 bases and J lost 7, with 13 bases in between. The CDR3 here is CASSLQVVGNSPLHF. The CDR3 nucleotides read TGTGCCAGCAGCTTGCAGGTCGTAGGGAATTCACCCCTCCACTTT.

In this sample, this clone turned up once. The V call is TRBV30, the J call TRBJ1-2; 12 nucleotides align to TRBD1. V gave up 8 bases and J gave up 4 bases; unmatched junction bases: 5. The V gene's germline CDR1 is GTSNPN and CDR2 SVGIG (reference sequence). The CDR3 spans 13 residues. The CDR3 DNA reads as TGTGCCGGGGGACAGGGGGCGGGCTATGGCTACACCTTC. The encoded protein is CAGGQGAGYGYTF.

This rearrangement joins TRBV5-1 to TRBJ2-5; D remains ambiguous. Trimming took 1 base from V and 5 from J, leaving 12 bases between them. CDR3 length: 14 residues. Germline assignment: CDR1 SGHRS and CDR2 YFSETQ. CDR3 amino acids: CASSLPSLGETQYF. The DNA for the CDR3 is TGCGCCAGCAGCTTGCCTAGTCTTGGGGAGACCCAGTACTTC. Drawing the rest from reference TRBV5-1 and TRBJ2-5, the complete variable domain is KAGVTQTPRYLIKTRGQQVTLSCSPISGHRSVSWYQQTPGQGLQFLFEYFSETQRNKGNFPGRFSGRQFSNSRSEMNVSTLELGDSALYLCASSLPSLGETQYFGPGTRLLVL.

As concerns this clone: The missing conserved phenylalanine or tryptophan at the end of this CDR3 makes a read error likely. The V call is TRBV18, the J call TRBJ1-2; a weak D match, TRBD1 (5 bases). V lost 0 bases, J lost 3 bases, and 14 bases lay in between. CDR1 and CDR2 (germline): KGHSH, LQKENI. The CDR3 is made up of 16 amino acids. CDR3 coding DNA: TGTGCCAGCTCACCACCGGTACGGGGCGCGGACTATGGCTACACCCTC. Residues: CASSPPVRGADYGYTL.

The chain employs TRBV11-2 and TRBJ2-5, with TRBD2 as a possible D gene (5 bases). V lost 1 base and J 5 bases, leaving 20 bases between the germline ends. Germline loops: CDR1 SGHAT, CDR2 FQNNGV. This CDR3 is built from 17 residues. CDR3 DNA sequence: TGTGCCAGCAGCTTAGGGACTCAAACTTTCTCTGGGGAGACCCAGTACTTC. This sequence encodes CASSLGTQTFSGETQYF. Full variable domain (remainder filled in from reference TRBV11-2 and TRBJ2-5): EAGVAQSPRYKIIEKRQSVAFWCNPISGHATLYWYQQILGQGPKLLIQFQNNGVVDDSQLPKDRFSAERLKGVDSTLKIQPAKLEDSAVYLCASSLGTQTFSGETQYFGPGTRLLVL.

The chain carries TRBV30 and TRBJ1-1; D remains ambiguous. V lost 2 bases and J lost 4, with 8 bases in between. This CDR3 comprises 12 residues. CDR1 GTSNPN and CDR2 SVGIG come from the germline V gene (reference sequence). The CDR3 protein is CAWSKVTTEAFF. The CDR3 nucleotides are TGTGCCTGGAGTAAGGTTACCACTGAAGCTTTCTTT.

The J gene is TRBJ1-2, the V gene TRBV6-1; D is unresolved. This CDR3 has 16 amino acids. CDR1 is MNHNS and CDR2 is SASEGT in the germline V gene. V lost 4 bases to trimming and J lost 3 bases, with 18 bases between them. The DNA for the CDR3 is TGTGCCAGCAGTGGCATTCCAGCGGGGATGGACTATGGCTACACCTTC. It is translated as CASSGIPAGMDYGYTF.

The chain carries TRBV5-4 and TRBJ1-1, with no clear D. The CDR3 totals 14 residues. Trimming pared 0 bases from V and 6 bases from J, leaving 12 bases between. Germline V lookup: CDR1 SGHNT, CDR2 YYREEE (reference sequence). CDR3 loop: CASSLAGQDPEAFF. As DNA, the CDR3 is TGTGCCAGCAGCTTGGCCGGGCAGGACCCTGAAGCTTTCTTT.

The chain has TRBV6-5 and TRBJ2-7, with a tentative D call TRBD2 (5 bases). The V and J ends lost 0 bases and 5 bases respectively, with 14 bases between them. Germline loops: CDR1 MNHEY, CDR2 SVGAGI. The length of the CDR3 is 15 residues. CDR3 residues: CASSYSTGGGNEQYF. The CDR3 DNA sequence: TGTGCCAGCAGTTACTCGACCGGAGGTGGGAACGAGCAGTACTTC.

V usage is TRBV19 and J usage is TRBJ2-5; D remains unclear. Trimming left V 7 bases short and J 5 bases short, with 11 bases between. Per germline, CDR1 LNHDA and CDR2 SQIVND (reference sequence). The CDR3 contains 12 residues. The CDR3 region has the DNA TGTGCCAGTAACCGATTAGGGGAGACCCAGTACTTC. It yields the protein CASNRLGETQYF.

This sequence joins TRBV5-1 and TRBJ1-1; 9 bases are shared with TRBD1. Trimming at V came to 6 bases and at J to 1 base, leaving 4 bases not matched to a gene. CDR3 size: 14 residues. Germline V gene data show CDR1 as SGHRS and CDR2 as YFSETQ. This CDR3 is CASTRTGANTEAFF. DNA for the CDR3: TGCGCCAGCACACGGACAGGGGCGAACACTGAAGCTTTCTTT.

The chain couples TRBV7-5 to TRBJ1-4. TRBV7-5 is recorded as a pseudogene. The CDR3 is 13 amino acids. As DNA, the CDR3 is TGTGCCAGAAGCTTACTCGGGGAGGTAAAACTGTTTTTT. It translates to CARSLLGEVKLFF.

The sample holds one count of this clone. This chain uses TRBV19 with TRBJ1-1; TRBD1 matches 8 bases. The ends lost 6 bases at V and 8 bases at J; junction bases unmatched: 5. The V gene's germline CDR1 is LNHDA and CDR2 SQIVND (reference sequence). CDR3 length equals 12 residues. CDR3 nucleotide sequence: TGTGCCAGTAGCACGGACAGGGCGGAAGCTTTCTTT. Its translation is CASSTDRAEAFF.

The genes are TRBV28 and TRBJ1-1, with D tentatively TRBD1 (5 bases). Germline V lookup: CDR1 MDHEN, CDR2 SYDVKM. Trimming removed 2 bases from V and 8 bases from J, with 9 bases in between. CDR3 length equals 12 residues. CDR3 protein: CASSLVQGEAFF. The CDR3 coding sequence is TGTGCCAGCAGTTTAGTGCAGGGCGAAGCTTTCTTT.

The chain recombines TRBV9 with TRBJ2-5; the match to TRBD2 covers 9 bases. CDR1 and CDR2 (germline): SGDLS, YYNGEE. V lost 4 bases to trimming and J lost 0 bases; unmatched junction nucleotides: 7. CDR3 length: 16 amino acids. The CDR3 here is CASSPTPSGDQETQYF. In nucleotides, the CDR3 is TGTGCCAGCAGCCCAACCCCTAGCGGGGACCAAGAGACCCAGTACTTC.